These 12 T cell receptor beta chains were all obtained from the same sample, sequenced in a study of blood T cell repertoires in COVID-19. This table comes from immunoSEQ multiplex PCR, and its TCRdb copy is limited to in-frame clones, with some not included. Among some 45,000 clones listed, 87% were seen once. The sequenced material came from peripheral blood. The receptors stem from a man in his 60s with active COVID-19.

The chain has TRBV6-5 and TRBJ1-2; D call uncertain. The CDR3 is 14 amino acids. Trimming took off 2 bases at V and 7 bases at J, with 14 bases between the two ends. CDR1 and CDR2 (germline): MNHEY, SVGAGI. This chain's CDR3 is CASSYKWTRRGYTF. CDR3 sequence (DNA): TGTGCCAGCAGTTACAAATGGACTCGTCGTGGCTACACCTTC.

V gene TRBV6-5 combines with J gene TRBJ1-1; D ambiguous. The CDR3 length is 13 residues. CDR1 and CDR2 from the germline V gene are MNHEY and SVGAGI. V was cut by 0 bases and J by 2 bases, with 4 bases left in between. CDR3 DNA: TGTGCCAGCAGTTACTCGAGAAACACTGAAGCTTTCTTT. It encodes CASSYSRNTEAFF.

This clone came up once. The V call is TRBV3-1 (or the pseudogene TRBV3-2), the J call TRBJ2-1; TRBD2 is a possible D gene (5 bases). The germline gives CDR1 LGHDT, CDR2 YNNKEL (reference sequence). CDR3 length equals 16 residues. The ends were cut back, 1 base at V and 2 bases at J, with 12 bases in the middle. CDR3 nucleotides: TGTGCCAGCAGCCAAGGGAACGGGGTGGCCTACAATGAGCAGTTCTTC. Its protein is CASSQGNGVAYNEQFF.

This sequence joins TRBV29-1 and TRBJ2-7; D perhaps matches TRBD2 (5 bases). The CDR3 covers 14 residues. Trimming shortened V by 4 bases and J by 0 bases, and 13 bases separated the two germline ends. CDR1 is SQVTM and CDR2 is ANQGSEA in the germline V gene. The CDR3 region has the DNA TGCAGCGTTGGTAGGGCGGGTAGCTCCTACGAGCAGTACTTC. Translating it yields CSVGRAGSSYEQYF.

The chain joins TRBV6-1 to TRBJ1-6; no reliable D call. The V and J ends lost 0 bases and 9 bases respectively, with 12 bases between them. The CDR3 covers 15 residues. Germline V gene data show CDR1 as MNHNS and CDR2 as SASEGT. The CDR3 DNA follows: TGTGCCAGCAGTGAAGCGGGCCACTCAGGTTCACCCCTCCACTTT. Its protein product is CASSEAGHSGSPLHF.

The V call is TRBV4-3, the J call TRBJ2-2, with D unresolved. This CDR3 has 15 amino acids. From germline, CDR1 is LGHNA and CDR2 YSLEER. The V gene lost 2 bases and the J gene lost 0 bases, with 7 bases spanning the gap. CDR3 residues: CASSQSRANTGELFF. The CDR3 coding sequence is TGCGCCAGCAGCCAAAGCCGGGCGAACACCGGGGAGCTGTTTTTT.

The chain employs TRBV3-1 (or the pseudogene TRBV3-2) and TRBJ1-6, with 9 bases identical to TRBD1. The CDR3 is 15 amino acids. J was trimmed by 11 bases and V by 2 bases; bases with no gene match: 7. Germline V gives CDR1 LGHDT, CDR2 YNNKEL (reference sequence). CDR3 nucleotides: TGTGCCAGCAGCCAAATCGGGACAGGGCTGGCACCCCTCCACTTT. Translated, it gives CASSQIGTGLAPLHF.

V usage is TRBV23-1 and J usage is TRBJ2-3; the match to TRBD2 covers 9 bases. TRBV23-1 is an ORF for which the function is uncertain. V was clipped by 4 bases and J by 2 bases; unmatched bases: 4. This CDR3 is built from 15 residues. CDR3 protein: CASSPPSGATDTQYF. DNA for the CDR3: TGCGCCAGCAGTCCCCCTAGCGGGGCCACAGATACGCAGTATTTT.

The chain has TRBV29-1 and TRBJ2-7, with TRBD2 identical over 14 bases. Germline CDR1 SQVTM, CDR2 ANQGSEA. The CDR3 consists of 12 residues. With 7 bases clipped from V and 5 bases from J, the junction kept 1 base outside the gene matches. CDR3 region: CSAGLAGDEQYF. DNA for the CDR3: TGCAGCGCGGGACTAGCGGGAGACGAGCAGTACTTC.

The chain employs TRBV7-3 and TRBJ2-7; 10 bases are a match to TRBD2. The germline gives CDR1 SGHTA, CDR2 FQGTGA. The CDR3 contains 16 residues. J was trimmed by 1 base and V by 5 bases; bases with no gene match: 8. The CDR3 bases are TGTGCCAGCAGCCCGCCGGGACTAGCGATATCCTACGAGCAGTACTTC. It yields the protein CASSPPGLAISYEQYF.

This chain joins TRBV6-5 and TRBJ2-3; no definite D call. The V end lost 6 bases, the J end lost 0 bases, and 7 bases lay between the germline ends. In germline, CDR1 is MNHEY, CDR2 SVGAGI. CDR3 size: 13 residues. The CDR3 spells CASSLTSTDTQYF. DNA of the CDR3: TGTGCCAGCAGCCTGACTAGCACAGATACGCAGTATTTT.

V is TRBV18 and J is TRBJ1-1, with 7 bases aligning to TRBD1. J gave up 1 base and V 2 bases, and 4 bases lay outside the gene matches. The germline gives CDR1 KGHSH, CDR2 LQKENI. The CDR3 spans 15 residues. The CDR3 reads CASSPRTGPNTEAFF. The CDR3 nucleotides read TGTGCCAGCTCACCAAGGACAGGACCGAACACTGAAGCTTTCTTT.